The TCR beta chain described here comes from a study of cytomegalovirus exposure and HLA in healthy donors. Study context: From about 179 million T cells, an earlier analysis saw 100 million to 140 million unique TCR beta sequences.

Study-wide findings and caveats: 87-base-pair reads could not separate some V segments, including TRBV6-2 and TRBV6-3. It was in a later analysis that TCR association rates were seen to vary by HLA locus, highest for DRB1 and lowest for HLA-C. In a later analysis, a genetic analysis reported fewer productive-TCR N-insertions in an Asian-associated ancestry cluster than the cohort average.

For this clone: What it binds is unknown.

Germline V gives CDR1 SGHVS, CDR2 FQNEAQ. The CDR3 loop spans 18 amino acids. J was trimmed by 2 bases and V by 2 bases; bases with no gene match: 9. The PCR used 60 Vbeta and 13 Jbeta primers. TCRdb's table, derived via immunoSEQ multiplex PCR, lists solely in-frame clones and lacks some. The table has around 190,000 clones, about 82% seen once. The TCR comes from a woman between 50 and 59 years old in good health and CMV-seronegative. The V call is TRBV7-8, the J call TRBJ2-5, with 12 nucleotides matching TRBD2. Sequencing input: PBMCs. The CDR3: CASSLLSTSGSSQETQYF. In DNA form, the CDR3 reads TGTGCCAGCAGCTTACTTTCGACTAGCGGGAGTTCTCAAGAGACCCAGTACTTC.